These T cell receptor beta chains were read from a single sample in a study of T cell repertoires in cytomegalovirus infection. Their antigen targets remain unknown. TCRdb re-called the reads with MiXCR, one entry per CDR3 protein. The data show some 200,000 distinct CDR3 sequences, around 40% seen once. The sample here was CD8+ T cells from cultured PBMCs, taken from culture after CMV antigen stimulation. The receptor source for this set is a human donor in good health (CMV status not recorded). Some clones in this sample may be carry-over from other donors' samples. The CDR3 runs from the conserved cysteine through the conserved F or W. Only some rows state a clone size, as once, few, many or a class for expanded clones.

j_call v_call clone_size cdr3_aa
TRBJ2-3 TRBV7-3 few CASSSTGTSAADTQYF
TRBJ1-2 TRBV10-3 few CAISDRDRIPNYGYTF
TRBJ2-7 TRBV7-6 few CASSYAFGQTYEQYF
TRBJ1-5 TRBV15 - CATSRTGTGQPQHF
TRBJ1-2 TRBV6-5 - CASRDEGQGANGYTF
TRBJ2-3 TRBV7-2 - CASSATSGSLDTQYF
TRBJ2-1 TRBV12-3/TRBV12-4 - CASTPGGANEQFF
TRBJ2-2 TRBV5-4 - CASNRDTGELFF
TRBJ2-7 TRBV7-9 - CASSSGAEYTYEQYF
TRBJ1-1 TRBV2 - CASVIRGNTEAFF
TRBJ2-5 TRBV12-3/TRBV12-4 few CASRARQGGETQYF
TRBJ2-1 TRBV7-8 few CASSLATTSGRNEQFF
TRBJ2-3 TRBV7-8 many CASSLVLKAEEAHTDTQYF
TRBJ1-4 TRBV7-6 - CASSPGTVGDEKLFF
TRBJ2-7 TRBV28 - CASSLHRDKYEQYF
TRBJ1-5 TRBV6-6 - CASSSLKGSNQPQHF
TRBJ2-1 TRBV7-3 few CASSPGQGGNEQFF
TRBJ2-7 TRBV18 - CASSPGLPYEQYF
TRBJ2-5 TRBV7-6 - CASSFRTSGETQYF
TRBJ1-3 TRBV9 - CASSSTGGQPNPGNTIYF
TRBJ2-7 TRBV29-1 - CSVNVRDRGPVEQYF
TRBJ2-3 TRBV29-1 - CSVEGGATDTQYF
TRBJ2-1 TRBV11-2 - CASSLFRTSGVLYNEQFF
TRBJ2-3 TRBV11-2 - CASSSGLVSTDTQYF
TRBJ2-7 TRBV10-3 - CAIRQDLPDYEQYF
TRBJ1-1 TRBV10-1 - CASSGEVDGVNTEAFF
TRBJ1-1 TRBV18 few CASSPKMARTGGNTEAFF
TRBJ2-7 TRBV10-3 few CAHGSTSYEQYF